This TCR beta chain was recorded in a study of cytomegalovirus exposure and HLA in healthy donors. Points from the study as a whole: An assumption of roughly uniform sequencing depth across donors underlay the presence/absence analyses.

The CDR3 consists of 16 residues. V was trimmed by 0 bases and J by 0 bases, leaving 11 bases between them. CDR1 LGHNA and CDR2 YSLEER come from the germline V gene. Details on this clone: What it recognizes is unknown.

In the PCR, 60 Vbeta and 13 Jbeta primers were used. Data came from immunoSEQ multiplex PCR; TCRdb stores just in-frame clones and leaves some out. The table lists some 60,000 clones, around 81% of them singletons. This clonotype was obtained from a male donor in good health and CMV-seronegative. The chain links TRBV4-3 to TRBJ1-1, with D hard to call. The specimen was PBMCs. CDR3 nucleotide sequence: TGCGCCAGCAGCCAAGATGAGGGCTCCATGAACACTGAAGCTTTCTTT. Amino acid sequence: CASSQDEGSMNTEAFF.